This T cell receptor beta chain was found in a study of T cells after yellow fever vaccination. General observations from the study: Most clones from primary vaccination resurfaced after the booster (around 97% CD4, approximately 87% CD8). Repertoires obtained by FACS sorting could include abundant clonotypes that entered as contaminants from the bulk population.

CDR3 length equals 14 residues. Trimming stripped 0 bases from V and 0 bases from J, with 6 bases between. CDR1 SGHRS and CDR2 YFSETQ come from the germline V gene. Conversion of TCR transcripts into cDNA relied on 5'RACE template switching, which added a universal primer site and UMIs. TCRdb called the 5' RACE reads again in MiXCR, with one record for every CDR3 protein. The data hold around 230,000 distinct CDR3 sequences, with approximately 6.3% observed a single time. This clonotype was recorded a few times. What it recognizes is unknown. The clonotype comes from a man aged 30-40 years who received the YFV17D yellow fever vaccine. The rearrangement uses TRBV5-1 and TRBJ1-1; D is perhaps TRBD1 (5 bases). The sequences come from CD4+ T cells sorted from PBMCs, collected on the day of the yellow fever booster vaccination. CDR3 in DNA: TGCGCCAGCAGCTTGGAGGGGATGAACACTGAAGCTTTCTTT. It codes for CASSLEGMNTEAFF. The complete variable domain, with remaining parts taken from reference TRBV5-1 and TRBJ1-1, reads KAGVTQTPRYLIKTRGQQVTLSCSPISGHRSVSWYQQTPGQGLQFLFEYFSETQRNKGNFPGRFSGRQFSNSRSEMNVSTLELGDSALYLCASSLEGMNTEAFFGQGTRLTVV.